The 2 T cell receptor beta chains below were found in one sample sequenced in a study of T cell changes during pregnancy in multiple sclerosis. This table comes from immunoSEQ multiplex PCR, and its TCRdb copy is limited to in-frame clones, with some not included. Seen here are around 70,000 clones, roughly 92% observed once, and the top ten hold approximately 2.2%. The sample here was peripheral blood, taken before pregnancy. The receptors were sampled from a female donor with multiple sclerosis, enrolled in a pregnancy study.

The chain recombines TRBV23-1 with TRBJ2-2; no definite D call. TRBV23-1 is an open reading frame whose function is uncertain. The CDR3 contains 13 residues. Trimming cost V 4 bases and J 4 bases, with 7 bases left between them. The CDR3 is CASSPRSTGELFF. CDR3 DNA: TGCGCCAGCAGTCCTAGGAGCACCGGGGAGCTGTTTTTT.

CDR3 bases: TGTGCTAGTGGTCCCAGACTAGCGGGAGGGCCTGCCCTTATAAATGAGCAGTTCTTC. It translates to CASGPRLAGGPALINEQFF. The rearrangement uses TRBV12-5 and TRBJ2-1, with 14 bases identical to TRBD2. This CDR3 has 19 amino acids. CDR1 LGHNT and CDR2 FRNRAP come from the germline V gene. The junction had 16 bases not matched to a gene; V was cut back by 5 bases and J by 7 bases.